A single sample gave rise to the 13 T cell receptor beta chains below, sequenced in a study of shared clonotypes between healthy human individuals. Method: immunoSEQ multiplex PCR; TCRdb's copy keeps in-frame clones and lacks some. The sample includes roughly 76,000 clones, 60% to 65% of them seen just once. Sequenced input: memory CD8+ T cells sorted from blood. Regarding subset: CD45RO+ cells pooled with CCR7-negative TemRA cells. The receptor set was obtained from a man aged 25-45 years in good health.

As concerns this clone: An end of the junction differs from the germline gene, which may be a read error. V and J are TRBV19 and TRBJ1-1; D gene uncertain. This CDR3 contains 13 residues. CDR1 and CDR2 from the germline V gene are LNHDA and SQIVND (reference sequence). The CDR3 reads CASSVEMNTEAFF. DNA for the CDR3: TGTGCCAGTAGTGTAGAGATGAACACTGAAGCTTTCTTT.

The chain links TRBV29-1 to TRBJ1-1, with 9 bases lining up with TRBD1. After removal of 7 bases from V and 4 bases from J, the junction contained 19 bases not matched to a gene. This CDR3 is built from 17 residues. Germline values: CDR1 SQVTM, CDR2 ANQGSEA. The chain's CDR3 is CSANTIGTGFGSTEAFF. In DNA form, the CDR3 reads TGCAGCGCAAACACCATCGGGACAGGGTTTGGGAGCACTGAAGCTTTCTTT.

This clone was seen a few times. J is TRBJ2-5 and V is TRBV7-9, with TRBD1 as a possible D gene (5 bases). This CDR3 region has 15 residues. V was clipped by 3 bases and J by 3 bases, with 14 bases between them. From germline, CDR1 is SEHNR and CDR2 FQNEAQ (reference sequence). The CDR3, as DNA: TGTGCCAGCAGCTTCGTACCAGGGATGGAAGAGACCCAGTACTTC. Translation: CASSFVPGMEETQYF.

The chain employs TRBV27 and TRBJ2-7; 7 bases agree with TRBD2. J was trimmed by 0 bases and V by 5 bases; bases with no gene match: 7. This CDR3 contains 15 residues. Germline V CDR1 and CDR2: MNHEY, SMNVEV (reference sequence). The CDR3 sequence is CASSPIGGSSYEQYF. Here the CDR3 DNA reads TGTGCCAGCAGTCCCATCGGCGGGAGCTCCTACGAGCAGTACTTC.

The J gene is TRBJ2-7, the V gene TRBV14; no reliable D call. The CDR3 consists of 11 residues. The V gene lost 6 bases and the J gene lost 7 bases, with 10 bases spanning the gap. CDR1 SGHDN and CDR2 FVKESK come from the germline V gene. In DNA form, the CDR3 reads TGTGCCAGCAGTGAATCGGGTGAGCAGTACTTC. This encodes CASSESGEQYF.

This clone was counted between two and nine times. CDR3 bases: TGTGCCAGCAGCCCGAGGACTAGTTGGGGCTACGAGCAGTACTTC. Translated: CASSPRTSWGYEQYF. The gene calls are TRBV11-3 and TRBJ2-7; 7 bases fit TRBD2. The CDR3 has 15 residues. V was pared by 5 bases and J by 3 bases, with 10 bases of the junction left unmatched. Germline CDR1 is SGHNT and CDR2 is YENEEA.

This clone showed up just a few times. The V and J genes are TRBV29-1 and TRBJ1-4, with 7 bases fitting TRBD1. After removal of 4 bases from V and 13 bases from J, the junction contained 12 bases not matched to a gene. Germline V CDR1 and CDR2: SQVTM, ANQGSEA. CDR3 length equals 13 residues. The CDR3 reads CSVVGTDESRLFF. The CDR3 region has the DNA TGCAGCGTTGTCGGGACAGATGAAAGTAGACTGTTTTTT.

The rearrangement links TRBV4-3 to TRBJ2-1, with 11 bases matching TRBD2. CDR1 is LGHNA, CDR2 YSLEER, per germline. The ends lost 3 bases at V and 4 bases at J; junction bases unmatched: 2. The CDR3 is 15 residues long. For the CDR3, the DNA is TGCGCCAGCAGCCATGGGACTAGCGGTTACAATGAGCAGTTCTTC. Encoded protein: CASSHGTSGYNEQFF.

V and J are TRBV9 and TRBJ2-1; no firm D call. The CDR3 totals 14 residues. V lost 3 bases and J 5 bases, leaving 12 bases between the germline ends. Per germline, CDR1 SGDLS and CDR2 YYNGEE. CDR3 DNA sequence: TGTGCCAGCAGCGACCAGACTGGTGACAATGAGCAGTTCTTC. It translates to CASSDQTGDNEQFF.

Regarding this clone: A far larger clone lies a single base away; this is likely a read error. Written as DNA, the CDR3 is TGCGCCAGCAGCGCAACGGGACTAGCGGGTGACAATGAGCAGTTCTTC. The encoded protein is CASSATGLAGDNEQFF. V usage is TRBV4-3 and J usage is TRBJ2-1; TRBD2 matches at 12 bases. The V segment lost 5 bases and the J segment 5 bases; nucleotides outside the gene matches: 7. In germline, CDR1 is LGHNA, CDR2 YSLEER. CDR3 length equals 16 residues.

This clone was found a few times. This chain connects TRBV28 to TRBJ2-3, with a weak D call TRBD2 (5 bases). The CDR3 consists of 16 residues. Germline V gene lookup returns CDR1 MDHEN and CDR2 SYDVKM. Between the trimmed V and J ends, which lost 2 bases and 2 bases, there was a span of 14 bases. As DNA, the CDR3 is TGTGCCAGCAGTTTAATTAGCGACCGACACACAGATACGCAGTATTTT. Protein sequence: CASSLISDRHTDTQYF.

The chain combines TRBV28 with TRBJ2-4; D ambiguous. Germline loops: CDR1 MDHEN, CDR2 SYDVKM. V lost 6 bases to trimming and J lost 2 bases, with 17 bases between them. There are 16 residues in the CDR3. The CDR3 sequence is CASSLGAGLSKNIQYF. The CDR3 region has the DNA TGTGCCAGCAGCCTTGGAGCAGGTTTATCCAAAAACATTCAGTACTTC.

The J gene is TRBJ2-7, the V gene TRBV9, with 10 positions matching TRBD2. Germline-derived CDR1 and CDR2 are SGDLS and YYNGEE. The V segment lost 0 bases and the J segment 5 bases; nucleotides outside the gene matches: 5. The CDR3 spans 15 residues. The CDR3 region is CASSVGTSGIHEQYF. DNA of the CDR3: TGTGCCAGCAGCGTAGGAACTAGCGGGATTCACGAGCAGTACTTC.